These 7 T cell receptor beta chains were sequenced from one sample in a study of glioma-infiltrating T cells after dendritic cell vaccination. The time point is: after dendritic cell vaccination, including at tumor progression/relapse. Repertoires were generated with immunoSEQ multiplex PCR, while TCRdb's copy carries only in-frame clones and drops some. The sample consists of about 24,000 clones, approximately 89% of them appearing once. Specimen: blood, collected after dendritic cell vaccination. These receptors originate from a human donor with glioblastoma.

The chain joins TRBV5-6 to TRBJ2-5; 7 positions match TRBD2. This CDR3 has 16 amino acids. Per germline, CDR1 SGHDT and CDR2 YYEEEE. V was pared by 2 bases and J by 3 bases, with 10 bases of the junction left unmatched. CDR3 coding DNA: TGTGCCAGCAGCTTAGGCAGCGGGGCCGCAAAAGAGACCCAGTACTTC. This translates into CASSLGSGAAKETQYF.

The CDR3, as DNA: TGTGCCAGCAGTTACACAGGACCCCGAGAGACCCAGTACTTC. The encoded protein is CASSYTGPRETQYF. The chain has TRBV28 and TRBJ2-5; D possibly corresponds to TRBD1 (5 bases). The CDR3 extends over 14 amino acids. Germline values: CDR1 MDHEN, CDR2 SYDVKM. Trimming stripped 4 bases from V and 4 bases from J, with 13 bases between.

V is TRBV4-2 and J is TRBJ2-7; the D is unclear. The CDR3 spans 16 residues. Germline V lookup: CDR1 LGHNA, CDR2 YNFKEQ. V lost 1 base and J lost 1, with 14 bases in between. CDR3 DNA sequence: TGTGCCAGCAGCCAAGTCGCGAGTGACACTTCCTACGAGCAGTACTTC. Its protein is CASSQVASDTSYEQYF.

The rearrangement joins TRBV6-5 to TRBJ1-5; TRBD1 might be the D (5 bases). Deletions cut 4 bases from V and 0 bases from J, with 7 bases between. The CDR3 is 14 amino acids. Looked up from germline, CDR1 is MNHEY and CDR2 is SVGAGI. In nucleotides, the CDR3 is TGTGCCAGCAGTTTTGACAGTAGCAATCAGCCCCAGCATTTT. Its protein is CASSFDSSNQPQHF.

The chain is built from TRBV5-1 and TRBJ1-1; no clear D gene. Between the trimmed V and J ends, which lost 6 bases and 6 bases, there was a span of 15 bases. This CDR3 is built from 13 residues. The germline V gene encodes CDR1 SGHRS and CDR2 YFSETQ. This chain's CDR3 is CASKREGGSEAFF. In DNA, the CDR3 is TGCGCCAGCAAAAGGGAGGGTGGTTCTGAAGCTTTCTTT.

The chain joins TRBV7-9 to TRBJ1-2; 8 nucleotides align to TRBD1. The germline gives CDR1 SEHNR, CDR2 FQNEAQ (reference sequence). V dropped 5 bases and J dropped 4; count of bases not matched to a gene: 3. The CDR3 runs 13 residues. The CDR3 DNA reads as TGTGCCAGCAGCAACAGGGGGTCCTATGGCTACACCTTC. It encodes CASSNRGSYGYTF.

V gene TRBV6-6 combines with J gene TRBJ2-7, with 11 bases lining up with TRBD2. There are 11 residues in the CDR3. Germline CDR1 MNHNY, CDR2 SVGAGI (reference sequence). The CDR3 nucleotides are TGTGCTACTAGCGGGGGATACGAGCAGTACTTC. Amino acids: CATSGGYEQYF.